The present entry profiles one T cell receptor (beta chain) with its context. The data were taken from a study of blood T cell repertoires in COVID-19. Study details: PBMCs, B-cell-depleted T cells, or T cells were the source of the cDNA or gDNA that made up the material.

Per the original data handling: Reference gene primers were amplified, and this amplification served to estimate nucleated cell counts. This table comes from immunoSEQ multiplex PCR, and its TCRdb copy is limited to in-frame clones, with some not included. V and J calls and clone size are given by that table; D and trimming were obtained from the DNA. The data contain 290,000 or so clones, approximately 90% of them singletons. CDR1 is SGHTA, CDR2 FQGNSA, per germline. This CDR3 region has 15 residues. The trim removed 5 bases at V and 2 bases at J, leaving 8 bases unmatched. Patients of the Seattle cohort, enrolled during active infection, were followed longitudinally.

The sequenced material came from peripheral blood. The V and J genes are TRBV7-2 and TRBJ2-7; 8 bases fit TRBD2. This TCR came from a woman in her twenties or thirties with COVID-19, enrolled during active disease. CDR3 amino acids: CASSLGSGSPYEQYF. The CDR3 nucleotides read TGTGCCAGCAGCCTGGGGAGCGGGAGCCCCTACGAGCAGTACTTC.